Sequencing of this TCR beta chain was carried out in a study of CD8 T cells in Susac syndrome. Findings of the study overall: A relatively small number of individuals underwent TCR sequencing and HLA analysis.

TCR beta was sequenced from blood CD8+ and CD4+ T cells. Healthy donors served as age- and sex-matched controls. In contrast to the negatively isolated CD8+ and CD4+ T cells, TEMRA cells were FACS-enriched. Random hexamers served to reverse transcribe roughly 0.5 to 1 ug RNA. TCRdb itself ran the immunoSEQ multiplex PCR reads through MiXCR, one entry per CDR3 protein. Of 25,000 to 30,000 distinct CDR3 sequences listed, 94% are singletons. Worth noting for this clonotype: The antigen is not known.

The V gene end was trimmed by 6 bases and the J gene end by 3 bases; junction bases not matched to a gene: 11. Germline loops: CDR1 DFQATT, CDR2 SNEGSKA (reference sequence). The CDR3 runs to 15 residues. The TCR sequence derives from a human donor in good health. V gene TRBV20-1 combines with J gene TRBJ2-3; 8 bases align to TRBD1. Material for sequencing was CD8+ T cells from PBMCs. Written as DNA, the CDR3 is TGCAGTGCGGACCGACAGGGGAGCTTGACAGATACGCAGTATTTT. It is translated as CSADRQGSLTDTQYF.